Each of the 22 T cell receptor beta chains below was sequenced from the same sample in a study of T cell responses to AZD1222 COVID-19 vaccine. Assay used: immunoSEQ multiplex PCR; TCRdb lists only in-frame clones, some missing. The sample consists of 95,000 to 150,000 clones, about 88% of them appearing once. The material sequenced was peripheral blood, taken on day 0 of AZD1222 vaccination. These receptors all come from an adult in good health.

The rearrangement uses TRBV11-3 and TRBJ1-2, with 7 nucleotides matching TRBD1. J gave up 2 bases and V 3 bases, and 3 bases lay outside the gene matches. This CDR3 has 14 amino acids. Germline V gene lookup returns CDR1 SGHNT and CDR2 YENEEA. The CDR3 DNA reads as TGTGCCAGCAGCTTCCCGGGACAGAACTATGGCTACACCTTC. It translates to CASSFPGQNYGYTF.

In regard to this clone: One junction end disagrees with the germline gene, perhaps due to a read error. This chain links TRBV3-1 (or the pseudogene TRBV3-2) with TRBJ2-3; 11 nucleotides agree with TRBD2. The germline CDR1 and CDR2 sequences are LGHDT and YNNKEL (reference sequence). CDR3 length equals 17 residues. CDR3 amino acids: CASTQNPPTSGNDTQYF. As DNA, the CDR3 is TGTGCCAGCACCCAAAACCCGCCGACTAGCGGGAATGATACGCAGTATTTT.

The CDR3: CSATGSGEKLFF. The CDR3 bases are TGCAGCGCGACAGGTTCAGGTGAAAAACTGTTTTTT. The chain carries TRBV29-1 and TRBJ1-4; a possible D gene is TRBD1 (6 bases). The V gene's germline CDR1 is SQVTM and CDR2 ANQGSEA. CDR3 length equals 12 residues. V was pared by 7 bases and J by 7 bases, with 13 bases between.

For the CDR3, the DNA is TGTGCCAGCAGTTTATTAGGACCTAACTATGGCTACACCTTC. It encodes CASSLLGPNYGYTF. The genes are TRBV28 and TRBJ1-2; no clear D. The V end was cut by 1 base, the J end by 0 bases, with 6 bases between. Per germline, CDR1 MDHEN and CDR2 SYDVKM. The CDR3 loop spans 14 amino acids.

The chain is built from TRBV5-4 and TRBJ1-3; 9 nucleotides match TRBD1. This CDR3 contains 15 residues. V dropped 4 bases and J dropped 6; count of bases not matched to a gene: 8. Germline CDR1 and CDR2: SGHNT and YYREEE (reference sequence). The DNA of the CDR3 is TGTGCCAGCAGCCACCGAAGGGACAGGGAAAACACCATATATTTT. Its translation is CASSHRRDRENTIYF.

The V gene is TRBV7-3, the J gene TRBJ1-1; tentatively, D is TRBD1 (5 bases). Germline-derived CDR1 and CDR2 are SGHTA and FQGTGA. Trimming stripped 5 bases from V and 8 bases from J, with 21 bases between. CDR3 length equals 15 residues. This chain's CDR3 is CASSPGGGGGREAFF. The CDR3 DNA is TGTGCCAGCAGCCCGGGGGGGGGTGGTGGCAGAGAAGCTTTCTTT.

The chain has TRBV11-2 and TRBJ2-7; 9 bases are a match to TRBD1. Trimming removed 5 bases from V and 5 bases from J; junction bases left unmatched: 10. CDR1 SGHAT and CDR2 FQNNGV come from the germline V gene. This CDR3 is built from 15 residues. For the CDR3, the DNA is TGTGCCAGCAGCGGGGACAGGGTTTGGGGGGACGAGCAGTACTTC. It translates to CASSGDRVWGDEQYF.

Only a few counts were recorded for this clone. This chain links TRBV7-2 with TRBJ1-1; 7 bases are shared with TRBD1. The CDR3 has 16 amino acids. J lost 6 bases, V lost 5 bases, and 15 bases had no gene match. Germline CDR1 SGHTA, CDR2 FQGNSA. As DNA, the CDR3 is TGTGCCAGCAGCCCTAGGGGACAGCGTTCGGGTTCTGAAGCTTTCTTT. It codes for CASSPRGQRSGSEAFF.

The rearrangement links TRBV10-3 to TRBJ2-7; D unresolved. V gave up 2 bases and J gave up 7 bases, with 6 bases separating them. The CDR3 loop spans 11 amino acids. Per germline, CDR1 ENHRY and CDR2 SYGVKD. CDR3 loop: CAISEGREQYF. CDR3 DNA sequence: TGTGCCATCAGTGAGGGTCGGGAGCAGTACTTC.

V gene TRBV7-9 combines with J gene TRBJ1-1; 9 nucleotides agree with TRBD1. The CDR3 runs to 13 residues. With V trimmed by 3 bases and J by 7 bases, 3 bases remained unmatched. The germline gives CDR1 SEHNR, CDR2 FQNEAQ (reference sequence). This chain's CDR3 is CASSFGDRVEAFF. The CDR3 nucleotides read TGTGCCAGCAGCTTTGGGGACAGGGTTGAAGCTTTCTTT. Based on the CDR3 plus reference TRBV7-9 and TRBJ1-1, the full variable domain is DTGVSQNPRHKITKRGQNVTFRCDPISEHNRLYWYRQTLGQGPEFLTYFQNEAQLEKSRLLSDRFSAERPKGSFSTLEIQRTEQGDSAMYLCASSFGDRVEAFFGQGTRLTVV.

V and J are TRBV6-5 and TRBJ2-7; D perhaps matches TRBD2 (6 bases). The germline V gene has CDR1 MNHEY and CDR2 SVGAGI. The CDR3 runs 15 residues. V lost 2 bases to trimming and J lost 1 base, with 12 bases between them. DNA of the CDR3: TGTGCCAGCAGTTACGGAGGGACGGCTTCCTACGAGCAGTACTTC. Amino acid sequence: CASSYGGTASYEQYF.

The V call is TRBV5-1, the J call TRBJ2-5; the D is unclear. Between the trimmed V and J ends, which lost 4 bases and 3 bases, there was a span of 10 bases. The CDR3 runs to 13 residues. Germline-derived CDR1 and CDR2 are SGHRS and YFSETQ. The CDR3 loop reads CASSVQGEETQYF. CDR3 in DNA: TGCGCCAGCAGCGTACAAGGAGAAGAGACCCAGTACTTC.

The CDR3 DNA follows: TGTGCCAGCAGCCTAAGGGGCCTCGCTAGGGCCACAGATACGCAGTATTTT. The encoded protein is CASSLRGLARATDTQYF. This chain uses TRBV3-1 (or the pseudogene TRBV3-2) with TRBJ2-3; possibly TRBD1 for D (5 bases). Trimming stripped 4 bases from V and 2 bases from J, with 19 bases between. Germline lookup yields CDR1 LGHDT and CDR2 YNNKEL (reference sequence). CDR3 length equals 17 residues.

The genes are TRBV2 and TRBJ2-1; 10 bases agree with TRBD1. The CDR3 spans 15 residues. CDR1 and CDR2 (germline): SNHLY, FYNNEI. V shed 7 bases, J shed 4 bases, and the junction held 7 bases outside the gene matches. The CDR3 loop reads CASIEQGQGYNEQFF. DNA for the CDR3: TGTGCCAGCATAGAACAGGGACAGGGGTACAATGAGCAGTTCTTC.

This clone was observed a single time. The chain joins TRBV5-1 to TRBJ1-1; 8 nucleotides match TRBD1. The CDR3 runs 14 residues. CDR1 SGHRS and CDR2 YFSETQ come from the germline V gene. Germline trimming cut 6 bases from V and 1 base from J; bases unmatched to any gene: 5. The CDR3 protein is CASKGQASNTEAFF. Here the CDR3 DNA reads TGCGCCAGCAAGGGACAGGCCTCGAACACTGAAGCTTTCTTT.

V is TRBV14 and J is TRBJ2-1; either TRBD1 or TRBD2 may fit D (5 bases each). The CDR3 loop spans 18 amino acids. The V gene lost 3 bases and the J gene lost 0 bases, with 18 bases spanning the gap. From germline, CDR1 is SGHDN and CDR2 FVKESK. CDR3 in DNA: TGTGCCAGCAGCCATAAAGGGGTCATAGCGAGCTCCTACAATGAGCAGTTCTTC. It specifies CASSHKGVIASSYNEQFF.

Worth noting for this clone: Other DNA variants within this sample encode the same CDR3. The gene calls are TRBV13 and TRBJ2-7; D ambiguous. This CDR3 spans 11 amino acids. Germline V CDR1 and CDR2: PRHDT, FYEKMQ (reference sequence). V lost 6 bases and J lost 3, with 6 bases in between. The CDR3 is CASSSSYEQYF. The CDR3 region has the DNA TGTGCCAGCAGTTCGAGCTACGAGCAGTACTTC. The full variable domain, its missing parts supplied by reference TRBV13 and TRBJ2-7, is AAGVIQSPRHLIKEKRETATLKCYPIPRHDTVYWYQQGPGQDPQFLISFYEKMQSDKGSIPDRFSAQQFSDYHSELNMSSLELGDSALYFCASSSSYEQYFGPGTRLTVT.

The chain joins TRBV18 to TRBJ2-1, with 7 nucleotides matching TRBD2. Looked up from germline, CDR1 is KGHSH and CDR2 is LQKENI. The CDR3 runs to 15 residues. The J segment lost 2 bases and the V segment lost 5 bases, leaving 6 bases of the junction unmatched. The CDR3 sequence: CASSEGLGAYNEQFF. CDR3 DNA sequence: TGTGCCAGCTCAGAAGGACTAGGAGCCTACAATGAGCAGTTCTTC.

The chain couples TRBV29-1 to TRBJ1-1; unclear D gene. Trimming pared 5 bases from V and 2 bases from J, leaving 9 bases between. The CDR3 covers 12 residues. Germline V CDR1 and CDR2: SQVTM, ANQGSEA. CDR3 sequence: CSVFNINTEAFF. The CDR3 DNA sequence: TGCAGCGTTTTCAACATTAACACTGAAGCTTTCTTT. The variable domain in full, with the rest retrieved from reference TRBV29-1 and TRBJ1-1, is SAVISQKPSRDICQRGTSLTIQCQVDSQVTMMFWYRQQPGQSLTLIATANQGSEATYESGFVIDKFPISRPNLTFSTLTVSNMSPEDSSIYLCSVFNINTEAFFGQGTRLTVV.

This rearrangement joins TRBV13 to TRBJ2-2; D uncertain. Germline V CDR1 and CDR2: PRHDT, FYEKMQ (reference sequence). The V end was cut by 6 bases, the J end by 0 bases, with 8 bases between. The CDR3 has 14 residues. CDR3 sequence reads: CASSVTPNTGELFF. CDR3 sequence (DNA): TGTGCCAGCAGTGTAACTCCGAACACCGGGGAGCTGTTTTTT.

This clone has a handful of counts. The chain carries TRBV11-2 and TRBJ1-2, with D hard to call. Trimming pared 1 base from V and 4 bases from J, leaving 10 bases between. Germline CDR1 is SGHAT and CDR2 is FQNNGV. This CDR3 has 14 residues. In nucleotides, the CDR3 is TGTGCCAGCAGCTTAGGCGGGGTCTCCTATGGCTACACCTTC. This gives the protein CASSLGGVSYGYTF.

This chain links TRBV12-3 or TRBV12-4 with TRBJ2-2; D uncertain. The CDR3 runs to 11 residues. The ends were cut back, 3 bases at V and 6 bases at J, with 2 bases in the middle. CDR3 amino acids: CASSLSGELFF. The CDR3 DNA reads TGTGCCAGCAGTTTGTCCGGGGAGCTGTTTTTT.